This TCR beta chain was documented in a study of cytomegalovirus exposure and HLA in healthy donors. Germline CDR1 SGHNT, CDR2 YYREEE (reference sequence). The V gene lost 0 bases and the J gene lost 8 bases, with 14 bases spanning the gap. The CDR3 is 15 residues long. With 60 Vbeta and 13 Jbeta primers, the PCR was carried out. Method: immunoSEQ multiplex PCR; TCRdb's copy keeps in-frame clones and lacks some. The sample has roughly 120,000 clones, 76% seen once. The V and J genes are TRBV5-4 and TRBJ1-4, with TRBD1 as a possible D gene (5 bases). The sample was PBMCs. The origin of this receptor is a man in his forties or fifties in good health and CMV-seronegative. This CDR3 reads CASSLGGGGGEKLFF. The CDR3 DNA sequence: TGTGCCAGCAGCTTGGGGGGCGGCGGAGGGGAAAAACTGTTTTTT.